This T cell receptor (beta chain) was obtained from a study of blood T cell repertoires in COVID-19. About the research overall: Samples of COVID-19 (acute and convalescent) were obtained from the United States, Italy and Spain.

As originally analysed: Reference gene primer amplification gave nucleated cell count estimates. Data came from immunoSEQ multiplex PCR; TCRdb stores just in-frame clones and leaves some out. That table is the source of V, J and clone size, and D and trimming were worked out from the DNA. This table has roughly 200,000 clones, approximately 88% appearing once. This CDR3 has 15 residues. The V end lost 5 bases, the J end lost 4 bases, and 16 bases lay between the germline ends. Germline values: CDR1 SGHAT, CDR2 FQNNGV. The clonotype was recovered from a woman in her twenties or thirties with acute or convalescent COVID-19. Sequenced material: peripheral blood. The J gene is TRBJ2-3, the V gene TRBV11-2, with D uncertain. The CDR3 coding sequence is TGTGCCAGCAGCCCCCTCGCGGCGCGCGCAGATACGCAGTATTTT. Protein: CASSPLAARADTQYF.